This passage covers 21 T cell receptor beta chains from one sample sequenced in a study of T-cell memory formation after mild COVID-19. TCRdb reprocessed the 5' RACE reads via MiXCR and lists one record per CDR3 protein. The repertoire holds some 68,000 distinct CDR3 sequences, with roughly 17% as singletons. Sequencing was done on a sample of PBMCs or a T cell subset sorted from them (not recorded which). These receptor sequences come from an adult woman who had mild COVID-19 (a few samples of this study predate the infection). Cell type and time point are not known.

This clonotype appeared a few times. This rearrangement joins TRBV6-2 or TRBV6-3 to TRBJ2-5; D gene unclear. Germline CDR1 MNHEY, CDR2 SVGEGT. Trimming left V 6 bases short and J 0 bases short, with 8 bases between. The CDR3 has 13 amino acids. The chain's CDR3 is CASSPPNQETQYF. CDR3 nucleotides: TGTGCCAGCAGCCCCCCCAACCAAGAGACCCAGTACTTC.

This clonotype was recorded a few times. This chain uses TRBV4-1 with TRBJ2-7; 7 nucleotides agree with TRBD2. The CDR3 totals 14 residues. J gave up 2 bases and V 1 base, and 2 bases lay outside the gene matches. Germline V gene data show CDR1 as MGHRA and CDR2 as YSYEKL. CDR3 loop: CASSQGRGAYEQYF. The DNA of the CDR3 is TGCGCCAGCAGCCAAGGTCGGGGGGCCTACGAGCAGTACTTC.

This clonotype was seen only a few times. The J gene is TRBJ2-2, the V gene TRBV6-5; 9 nucleotides agree with TRBD1. Germline values: CDR1 MNHEY, CDR2 SVGAGI. The CDR3 is made up of 16 amino acids. Trimming took 2 bases from V and 4 from J; bases not matched to a gene: 5. The CDR3 DNA sequence: TGTGCCAGCAGTTACACGGGGACAGGGTTCACCGGGGAGCTGTTTTTT. Translating gives CASSYTGTGFTGELFF.

Ten or more counts support this clonotype. The chain has TRBV6-5 and TRBJ2-1, with 10 bases aligning to TRBD2. V shed 6 bases and J 4 bases; nucleotides not matched to a gene: 6. The CDR3 length is 15 residues. Germline CDR1 reads MNHEY; CDR2 reads SVGAGI. CDR3 sequence: CASSLLAGPYNEQFF. In DNA, the CDR3 is TGTGCCAGCAGCCTACTAGCGGGGCCGTACAATGAGCAGTTCTTC.

This clonotype was seen more than once but under ten times. The rearrangement joins TRBV7-9 to TRBJ1-4, with D possibly matching TRBD1 (5 bases). Trimming took 4 bases from V and 7 from J, leaving 13 bases between them. The germline V gene encodes CDR1 SEHNR and CDR2 FQNEAQ (reference sequence). The CDR3 is made up of 14 amino acids. CDR3 sequence (DNA): TGTGCCAGCAGCTCCAGGGTATTGACTGAAAAACTGTTTTTT. Encoded protein: CASSSRVLTEKLFF.

This clonotype was seen a few times. This chain joins TRBV12-5 and TRBJ2-3; D is uncertain. The CDR3 spans 15 residues. Per the germline V gene, CDR1 is LGHNT and CDR2 is FRNRAP. Trimming took 0 bases from V and 0 from J, leaving 7 bases between them. The CDR3 sequence is CASGLVVASTDTQYF. CDR3 nucleotide sequence: TGTGCTAGTGGTTTGGTCGTGGCCAGCACAGATACGCAGTATTTT.

The rearrangement joins TRBV7-3 to TRBJ2-7; possible D gene TRBD2, 5 bases. This CDR3 is 13 amino acids long. Trimming left V 5 bases short and J 3 bases short, with 11 bases between. Germline V gene lookup returns CDR1 SGHTA and CDR2 FQGTGA. The CDR3 nucleotides are TGTGCCAGCAGCCGAGCGGACGGCTACGAGCAGTACTTC. Encoded protein: CASSRADGYEQYF. The full variable domain, completed using reference TRBV7-3 and TRBJ2-7, is GAGVSQTPSNKVTEKGKYVELRCDPISGHTALYWYRQSLGQGPEFLIYFQGTGAADDSGLPNDRFFAVRPEGSVSTLKIQRTERGDSAVYLCASSRADGYEQYFGPGTRLTVT.

This clonotype was found a few times. The chain employs TRBV29-1 and TRBJ2-1, with 14 nucleotides matching TRBD2. Germline-derived CDR1 and CDR2 are SQVTM and ANQGSEA. CDR3 size: 19 residues. With V trimmed by 2 bases and J by 1 base, 10 bases remained unmatched. The CDR3 DNA follows: TGCAGCGTTGAAATCCGGGAGACTAGCGGGAGGGCTTCCTACAATGAGCAGTTCTTC. Residues: CSVEIRETSGRASYNEQFF.

The rearrangement uses TRBV4-3 and TRBJ2-1; 14 positions agree with TRBD2. The germline gives CDR1 LGHNA, CDR2 YSLEER. Trimming took 4 bases from V and 6 from J; bases not matched to a gene: 2. The CDR3 spans 15 residues. CDR3 residues: CASSRGTSGSNEQFF. CDR3 DNA sequence: TGCGCCAGCAGCCGCGGGACTAGCGGGAGCAATGAGCAGTTCTTC.

Only a few counts were recorded for this clonotype. The CDR3 DNA sequence: TGCGCCAGCAGCTTGGATAATTGGCGGGGGGTCCCGCAAGAGACCCAGTACTTC. As protein: CASSLDNWRGVPQETQYF. The rearrangement uses TRBV5-1 and TRBJ2-5; 8 bases match TRBD2. V was clipped by 0 bases and J by 2 bases; unmatched bases: 12. The V gene's germline CDR1 is SGHRS and CDR2 YFSETQ. The CDR3 has 18 amino acids. Supplemented by reference TRBV5-1 and TRBJ2-5, the full variable domain reads KAGVTQTPRYLIKTRGQQVTLSCSPISGHRSVSWYQQTPGQGLQFLFEYFSETQRNKGNFPGRFSGRQFSNSRSEMNVSTLELGDSALYLCASSLDNWRGVPQETQYFGPGTRLLVL.

V usage is TRBV20-1 and J usage is TRBJ2-7; D could derive from TRBD1 or TRBD2 (6 bases each). The CDR3 length is 12 residues. The V end was cut by 6 bases, the J end by 5 bases, with 14 bases between. Germline V gives CDR1 DFQATT, CDR2 SNEGSKA (reference sequence). The CDR3, as DNA: TGCAGTGCGGACCTGAGGGGGGACGAGCAGTACTTC. The encoded protein is CSADLRGDEQYF.

The genes are TRBV4-1 and TRBJ1-4, with D possibly matching TRBD1 (5 bases). Trimming pared 1 base from V and 8 bases from J, leaving 11 bases between. The CDR3 has 14 residues. Germline assignment: CDR1 MGHRA and CDR2 YSYEKL. The CDR3 reads CASSQVGSGEKLFF. The CDR3 bases are TGCGCCAGCAGCCAAGTAGGGTCAGGGGAAAAACTGTTTTTT.

The chain has TRBV4-2 and TRBJ2-5; weak D call: TRBD2 (6 bases). The CDR3 runs to 14 residues. Germline V gives CDR1 LGHNA, CDR2 YNFKEQ. Trimming took off 4 bases at V and 5 bases at J, with 14 bases between the two ends. The CDR3 protein is CASSLGSLGETQYF. The CDR3 region has the DNA TGTGCCAGCAGCCTCGGGAGCCTAGGGGAGACCCAGTACTTC.

The sample holds a few counts of this clonotype. CDR3 DNA sequence: TGTGCCAGCAGCTTTAGGCGGCTAGCGGGACACAATGAGCAGTTCTTC. This sequence encodes CASSFRRLAGHNEQFF. This sequence joins TRBV7-8 and TRBJ2-1, with 9 positions matching TRBD2. The CDR3 extends over 16 amino acids. Losses at the gene ends were 3 bases for V and 5 bases for J; bases not matched to a gene: 8. Germline loops: CDR1 SGHVS, CDR2 FQNEAQ.

This clonotype was seen more than once but under ten times. The V gene is TRBV7-9, the J gene TRBJ2-2; D is uncertain. This CDR3 is built from 17 residues. Between the trimmed V and J ends, which lost 5 bases and 1 base, there was a span of 17 bases. CDR1 and CDR2 from the germline V gene are SEHNR and FQNEAQ (reference sequence). The chain's CDR3 is CASSPARGSENTGELFF. The CDR3 region has the DNA TGTGCCAGCAGCCCGGCCCGTGGGTCAGAGAACACCGGGGAGCTGTTTTTT.

This chain links TRBV4-2 with TRBJ2-3; D could derive from TRBD1 or TRBD2 (5 bases each). The V end was cut by 3 bases, the J end by 1 base, with 17 bases between. The CDR3 extends over 17 amino acids. The germline V gene encodes CDR1 LGHNA and CDR2 YNFKEQ. The CDR3 here is CASSQAAQGAGTDTQYF. In DNA, the CDR3 is TGTGCCAGCAGCCAGGCCGCTCAGGGAGCCGGCACAGATACGCAGTATTTT.

The V and J genes are TRBV4-1 and TRBJ2-3; no definite D call. The CDR3 loop spans 13 amino acids. V was shortened by 3 bases and J by 6 bases, with 10 bases between the two germline ends. Germline V lookup: CDR1 MGHRA, CDR2 YSYEKL. DNA for the CDR3: TGCGCCAGCAGCCAGGAAGCAAGCGATACGCAGTATTTT. Its translation is CASSQEASDTQYF.

The V gene is TRBV6-5, the J gene TRBJ2-5; D might be TRBD1 (6 bases). The V gene lost 6 bases and the J gene lost 5 bases, with 7 bases spanning the gap. Per the germline V gene, CDR1 is MNHEY and CDR2 is SVGAGI. CDR3 length: 11 residues. CDR3 amino acids: CASSQGETQYF. The DNA for the CDR3 is TGTGCCAGCAGCCAGGGGGAGACCCAGTACTTC.

The chain uses TRBV6-6 and TRBJ2-7, with D perhaps matching TRBD1 (6 bases). Germline V gene lookup returns CDR1 MNHNY and CDR2 SVGAGI (reference sequence). Between the trimmed V and J ends, which lost 1 base and 2 bases, there was a span of 12 bases. The CDR3 length is 15 residues. In nucleotides, the CDR3 is TGTGCCAGCAGTTACTTCCCGGGACATCCCTACGAGCAGTACTTC. It yields the protein CASSYFPGHPYEQYF.

This clonotype occurred a few times. The chain links TRBV9 to TRBJ2-5; 9 bases fit TRBD2. Looked up from germline, CDR1 is SGDLS and CDR2 is YYNGEE. The ends lost 0 bases at V and 2 bases at J; junction bases unmatched: 2. CDR3 length equals 15 residues. CDR3 in DNA: TGTGCCAGCAGCGTAGCCAGCGGGGGGCAAGAGACCCAGTACTTC. Amino acids: CASSVASGGQETQYF.

The table lists this clonotype with a count of one. DNA of the CDR3: TGTGCCAGCAGCTTAAGCGGGGAAGCCAAAAACATTCAGTACTTC. It codes for CASSLSGEAKNIQYF. The genes are TRBV7-9 and TRBJ2-4; 7 nucleotides match TRBD2. Germline CDR1 SEHNR, CDR2 FQNEAQ (reference sequence). The CDR3 contains 15 residues. The J segment lost 0 bases and the V segment lost 2 bases, leaving 1 base of the junction unmatched.